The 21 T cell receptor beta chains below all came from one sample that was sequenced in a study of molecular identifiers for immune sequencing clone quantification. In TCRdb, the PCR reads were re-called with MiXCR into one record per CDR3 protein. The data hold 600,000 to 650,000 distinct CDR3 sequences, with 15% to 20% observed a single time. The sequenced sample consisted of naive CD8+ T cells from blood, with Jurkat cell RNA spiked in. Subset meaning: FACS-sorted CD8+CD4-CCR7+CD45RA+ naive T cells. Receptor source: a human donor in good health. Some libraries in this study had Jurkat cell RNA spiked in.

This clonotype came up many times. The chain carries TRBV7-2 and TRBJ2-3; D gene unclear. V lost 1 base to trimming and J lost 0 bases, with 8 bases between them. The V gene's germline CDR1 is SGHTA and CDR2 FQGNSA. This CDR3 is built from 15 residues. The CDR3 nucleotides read TGTGCCAGCAGCTTAGATCCACCAAGCACAGATACGCAGTATTTT. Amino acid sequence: CASSLDPPSTDTQYF. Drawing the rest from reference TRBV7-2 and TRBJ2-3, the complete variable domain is GAGVSQSPSNKVTEKGKDVELRCDPISGHTALYWYRQSLGQGLEFLIYFQGNSAPDKSGLPSDRFSAERTGGSVSTLTIQRTQQEDSAVYLCASSLDPPSTDTQYFGPGTRLTVL.

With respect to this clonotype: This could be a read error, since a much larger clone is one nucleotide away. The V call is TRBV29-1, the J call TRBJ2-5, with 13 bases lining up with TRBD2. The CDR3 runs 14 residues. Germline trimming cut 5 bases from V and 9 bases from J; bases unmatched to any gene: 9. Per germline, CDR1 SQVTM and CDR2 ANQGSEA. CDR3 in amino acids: CSVLGLAGWEAQYF. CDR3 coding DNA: TGCAGCGTTCTGGGACTAGCGGGGTGGGAGGCCCAGTACTTC.

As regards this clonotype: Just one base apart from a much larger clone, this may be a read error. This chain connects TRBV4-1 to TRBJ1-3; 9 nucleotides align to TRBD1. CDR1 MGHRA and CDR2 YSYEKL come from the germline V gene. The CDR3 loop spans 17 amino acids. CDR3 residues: CASSRLTGGYVGNTVYF. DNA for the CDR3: TGCGCCAGCAGCCGACTAACAGGGGGCTACGTTGGAAACACCGTATATTTT.

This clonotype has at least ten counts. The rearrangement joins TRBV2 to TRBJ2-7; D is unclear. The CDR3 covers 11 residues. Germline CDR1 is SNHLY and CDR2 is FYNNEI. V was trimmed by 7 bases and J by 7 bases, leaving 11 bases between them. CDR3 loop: CASNVVLEQYF. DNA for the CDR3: TGTGCCAGCAATGTGGTTTTGGAGCAGTACTTC.

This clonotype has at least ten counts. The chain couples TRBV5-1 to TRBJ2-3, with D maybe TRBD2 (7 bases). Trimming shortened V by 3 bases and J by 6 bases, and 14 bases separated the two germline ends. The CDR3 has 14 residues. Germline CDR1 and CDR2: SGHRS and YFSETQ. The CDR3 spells CASSWRGGADTQYF. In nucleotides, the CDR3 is TGCGCCAGCAGCTGGAGGGGGGGCGCGGATACGCAGTATTTT.

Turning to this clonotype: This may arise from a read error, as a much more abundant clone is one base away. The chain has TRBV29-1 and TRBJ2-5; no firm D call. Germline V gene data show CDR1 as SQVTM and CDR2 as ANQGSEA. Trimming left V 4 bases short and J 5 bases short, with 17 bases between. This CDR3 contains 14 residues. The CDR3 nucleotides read TGCAGCGTTGTGGGTATTGATGCAAGGGAGACCCAGTACTTC. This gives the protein CSVVGIDARETQYF.

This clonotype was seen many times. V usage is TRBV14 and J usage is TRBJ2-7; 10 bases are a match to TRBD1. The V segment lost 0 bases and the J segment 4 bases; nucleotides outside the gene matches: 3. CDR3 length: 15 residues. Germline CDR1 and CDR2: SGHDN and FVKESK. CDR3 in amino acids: CASSQEGQGWYEQYF. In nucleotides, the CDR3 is TGTGCCAGCAGCCAAGAGGGACAGGGGTGGTACGAGCAGTACTTC.

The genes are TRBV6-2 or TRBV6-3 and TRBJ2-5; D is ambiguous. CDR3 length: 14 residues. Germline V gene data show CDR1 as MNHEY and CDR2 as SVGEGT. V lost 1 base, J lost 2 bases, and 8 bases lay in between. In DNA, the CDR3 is TGTGCCAGCAGTTACTTTCCAGCACAAGAGACCCAGTACTTC. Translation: CASSYFPAQETQYF.

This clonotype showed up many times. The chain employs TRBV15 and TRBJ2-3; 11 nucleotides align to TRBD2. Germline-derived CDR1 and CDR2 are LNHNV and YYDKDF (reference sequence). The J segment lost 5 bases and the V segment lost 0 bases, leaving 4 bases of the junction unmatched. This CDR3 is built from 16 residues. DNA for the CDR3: TGTGCCACCAGCAGAGAAGGGCTAGCGGGAGGAGATACGCAGTATTTT. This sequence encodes CATSREGLAGGDTQYF.

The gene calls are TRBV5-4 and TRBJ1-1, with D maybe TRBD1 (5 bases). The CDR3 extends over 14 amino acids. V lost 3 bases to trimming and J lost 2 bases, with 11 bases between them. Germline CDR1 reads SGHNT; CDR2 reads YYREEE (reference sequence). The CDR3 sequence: CASSSGVINTEAFF. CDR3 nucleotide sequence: TGTGCCAGCAGCTCGGGGGTGATAAACACTGAAGCTTTCTTT.

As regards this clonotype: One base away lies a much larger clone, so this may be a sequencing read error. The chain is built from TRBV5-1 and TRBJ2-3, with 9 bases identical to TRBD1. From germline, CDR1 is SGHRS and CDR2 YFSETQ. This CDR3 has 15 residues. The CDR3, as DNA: TGCGCCAGCAGCTTTACAGGGGGCACCGCAGATACGCGGTATTTT. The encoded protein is CASSFTGGTADTRYF.

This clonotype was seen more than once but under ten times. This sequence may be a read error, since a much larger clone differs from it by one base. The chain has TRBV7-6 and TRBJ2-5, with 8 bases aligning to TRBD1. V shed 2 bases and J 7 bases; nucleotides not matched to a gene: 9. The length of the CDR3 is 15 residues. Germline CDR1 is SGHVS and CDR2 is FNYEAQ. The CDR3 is CASSLSGGRRGTQYF. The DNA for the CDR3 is TGTGCCAGCAGCTTATCAGGGGGCCGGAGAGGGACCCAGTACTTC. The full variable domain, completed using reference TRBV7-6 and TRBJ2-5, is GAGVSQSPRYKVTKRGQDVALRCDPISGHVSLYWYRQALGQGPEFLTYFNYEAQQDKSGLPNDRFSAERPEGSISTLTIQRTEQRDSAMYRCASSLSGGRRGTQYFGPGTRLLVL.

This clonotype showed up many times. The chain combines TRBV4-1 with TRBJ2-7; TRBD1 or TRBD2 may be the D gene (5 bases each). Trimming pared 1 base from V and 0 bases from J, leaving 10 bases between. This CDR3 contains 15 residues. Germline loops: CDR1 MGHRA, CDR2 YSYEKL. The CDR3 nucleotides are TGCGCCAGCAGCCAAGGGGACGGTAGCTCCTACGAGCAGTACTTC. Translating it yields CASSQGDGSSYEQYF.

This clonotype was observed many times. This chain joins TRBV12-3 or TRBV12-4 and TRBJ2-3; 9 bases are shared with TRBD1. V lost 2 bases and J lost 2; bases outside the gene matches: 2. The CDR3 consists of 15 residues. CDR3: CASSLWDRDTDTQYF. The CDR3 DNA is TGTGCCAGCAGTTTATGGGACAGGGACACAGATACGCAGTATTTT.

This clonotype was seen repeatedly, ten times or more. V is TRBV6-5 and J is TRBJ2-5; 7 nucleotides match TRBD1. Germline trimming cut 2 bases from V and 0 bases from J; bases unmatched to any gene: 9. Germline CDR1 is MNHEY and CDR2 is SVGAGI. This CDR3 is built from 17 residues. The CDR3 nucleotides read TGTGCCAGCAGTTACAGGGGAAGACAGGGTAACCAAGAGACCCAGTACTTC. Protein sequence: CASSYRGRQGNQETQYF.

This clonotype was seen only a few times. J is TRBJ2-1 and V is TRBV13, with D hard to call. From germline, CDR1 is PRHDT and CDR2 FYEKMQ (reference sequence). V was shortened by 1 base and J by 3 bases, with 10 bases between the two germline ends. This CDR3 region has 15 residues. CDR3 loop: CASSLASLIYNEQFF. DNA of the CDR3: TGTGCCAGCAGCTTAGCTTCTCTAATCTACAATGAGCAGTTCTTC.

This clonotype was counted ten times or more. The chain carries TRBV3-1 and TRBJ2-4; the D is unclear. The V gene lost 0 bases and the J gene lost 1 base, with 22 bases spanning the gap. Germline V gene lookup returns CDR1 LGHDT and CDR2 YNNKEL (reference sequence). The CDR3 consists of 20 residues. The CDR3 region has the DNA TGTGCCAGCAGCCAAGATTCTGGCCGCTGGCGCTTAGACGCCAAAAACATTCAGTACTTC. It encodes CASSQDSGRWRLDAKNIQYF. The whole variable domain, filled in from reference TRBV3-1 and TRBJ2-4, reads DTAVSQTPKYLVTQMGNDKSIKCEQNLGHDTMYWYKQDSKKFLKIMFSYNNKELIINETVPNRFSPKSPDKAHLNLHINSLELGDSAVYFCASSQDSGRWRLDAKNIQYFGAGTRLSVL.

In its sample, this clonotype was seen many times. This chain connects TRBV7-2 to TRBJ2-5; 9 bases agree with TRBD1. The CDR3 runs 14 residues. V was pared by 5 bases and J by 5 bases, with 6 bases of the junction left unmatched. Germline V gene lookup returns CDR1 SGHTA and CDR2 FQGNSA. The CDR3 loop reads CASSGWTGVETQYF. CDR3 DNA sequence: TGTGCCAGCAGCGGATGGACAGGGGTGGAGACCCAGTACTTC. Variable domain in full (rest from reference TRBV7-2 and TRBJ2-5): GAGVSQSPSNKVTEKGKDVELRCDPISGHTALYWYRQSLGQGLEFLIYFQGNSAPDKSGLPSDRFSAERTGGSVSTLTIQRTQQEDSAVYLCASSGWTGVETQYFGPGTRLLVL.

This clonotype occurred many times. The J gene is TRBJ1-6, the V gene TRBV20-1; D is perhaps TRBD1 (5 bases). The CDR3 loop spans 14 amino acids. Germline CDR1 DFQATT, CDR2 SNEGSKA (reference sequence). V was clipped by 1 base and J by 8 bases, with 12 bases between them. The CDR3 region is CSARAGGPDSPLHF. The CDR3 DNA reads TGCAGTGCTAGAGCGGGGGGACCGGATTCACCCCTCCACTTT.

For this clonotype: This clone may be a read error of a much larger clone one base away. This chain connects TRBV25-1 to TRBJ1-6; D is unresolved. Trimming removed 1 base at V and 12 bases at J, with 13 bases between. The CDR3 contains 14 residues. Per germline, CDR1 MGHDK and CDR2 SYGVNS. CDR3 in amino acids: CASSELSDYLPLHF. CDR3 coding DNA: TGTGCCAGCAGTGAATTGTCAGATTATTTACCCCTCCACTTT.

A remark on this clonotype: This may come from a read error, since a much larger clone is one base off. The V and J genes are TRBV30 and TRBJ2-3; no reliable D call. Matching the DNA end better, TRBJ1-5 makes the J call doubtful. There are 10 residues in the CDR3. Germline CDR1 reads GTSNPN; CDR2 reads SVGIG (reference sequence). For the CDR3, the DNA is TGTGCCTGGTTCCGAGATACGCAGCATTTT. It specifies CAWFRDTQHF.